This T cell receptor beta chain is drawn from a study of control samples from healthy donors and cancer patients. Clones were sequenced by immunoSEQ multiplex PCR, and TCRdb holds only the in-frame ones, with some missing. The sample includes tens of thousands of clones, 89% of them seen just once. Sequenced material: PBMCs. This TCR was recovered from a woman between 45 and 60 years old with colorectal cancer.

CDR3 coding DNA: TGTGCCAGCTCACCAAATTTCAGGAACACTGAAGCTTTCTTT. This translates into CASSPNFRNTEAFF. The chain combines TRBV18 with TRBJ1-1; D unresolved. Germline V lookup: CDR1 KGHSH, CDR2 LQKENI. Trimming left V 2 bases short and J 1 base short, with 8 bases between. The CDR3 sequence is 14 residues long.